This T cell receptor beta chain was identified in a study of Ad26.COV2.S vaccination and SARS-CoV-2 variants. Points from the study as a whole: Vaccine recipients had higher spike-specific TCR breadth than placebo recipients.

This clone was seen only once. Antigen specificity is unknown. Treatment of the sample: roughly 18 received Ad26.COV2.S at low or high dose, single or two shots; five or six received placebo; per-sample allocation not given. Following the first vaccine or placebo injection, samples were taken on day 63. Produced via immunoSEQ multiplex PCR; TCRdb's table is partial and in-frame only. The sample lists 440,000 or so clones, around 90% occurring once. The sequencing used peripheral blood, collected in a trial of Ad26.COV2.S vaccine versus placebo. The receptor's source is a person aged 18-65 years who received the Ad26.COV2.S COVID-19 vaccine or a placebo.

The CDR3 is CATGLAGNTDTQYF. The CDR3, as DNA: TGTGCCACCGGGCTAGCGGGCAACACAGATACGCAGTATTTT. This chain links TRBV24-1 with TRBJ2-3, with TRBD2 matching over 8 bases. This CDR3 contains 14 residues. Germline V gives CDR1 KGHDR, CDR2 SFDVKD. Trimming took 9 bases from V and 2 from J; bases not matched to a gene: 6.